The entry that follows covers one TCR beta chain sequence. Its specificity is unknown. The sample is drawn from a study of T cell repertoires in cytomegalovirus infection. In the study overall: From public TCR beta signatures came an indication of both CMV infection and matching HLA type.

With 5 bases removed from V and 4 bases from J, the gap between germline ends came to 6 bases. The CDR3 contains 11 residues. CDR1 and CDR2 from the germline V gene are SQVTM and ANQGSEA. TCRdb fed the reads into MiXCR, producing one record per CDR3 protein. The sample includes approximately 700,000 distinct CDR3 sequences, less than 40% of them seen just once. Broader study findings: Identification of carriers of CMV plus the relevant HLA was achieved through cumulative public TCR beta family frequency. HLA-C-restricted CMV-specific TCR beta clonotypes prevailed in the ex vivo response.

Sequencing was done on a sample of PBMCs. The chain uses TRBV29-1 and TRBJ1-3; D remains unclear. The sequence was collected from a human donor in good health (CMV status not recorded). Some clones in this sample may be carry-over from other donors' samples. The CDR3 spells CSVILGNTIYF. DNA of the CDR3: TGCAGCGTTATACTCGGAAACACCATATATTTT.